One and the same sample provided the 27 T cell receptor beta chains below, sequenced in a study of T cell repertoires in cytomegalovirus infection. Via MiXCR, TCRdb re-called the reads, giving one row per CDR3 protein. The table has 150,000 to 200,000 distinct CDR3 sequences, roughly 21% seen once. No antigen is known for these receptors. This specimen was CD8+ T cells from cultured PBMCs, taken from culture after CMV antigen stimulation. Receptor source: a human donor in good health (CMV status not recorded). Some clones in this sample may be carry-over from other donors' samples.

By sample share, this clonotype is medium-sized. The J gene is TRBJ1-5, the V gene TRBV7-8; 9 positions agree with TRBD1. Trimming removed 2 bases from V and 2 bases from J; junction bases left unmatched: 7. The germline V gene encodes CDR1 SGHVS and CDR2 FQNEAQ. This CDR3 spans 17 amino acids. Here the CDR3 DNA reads TGTGCCAGCAGCTTATCCGTGTGGACAGGGGGCAATCAGCCCCAGCATTTT. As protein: CASSLSVWTGGNQPQHF.

The CDR3 DNA is TGTGCCAGCAGCTCCAGGGGTAACAATTCACCCCTCCACTTT. Encoded protein: CASSSRGNNSPLHF. The gene calls are TRBV11-1 and TRBJ1-6; tentative D call: TRBD1 (6 bases). The CDR3 is 14 amino acids. The ends were cut back, 4 bases at V and 7 bases at J, with 11 bases in the middle. The germline gives CDR1 SGHAT, CDR2 FQDESV (reference sequence).

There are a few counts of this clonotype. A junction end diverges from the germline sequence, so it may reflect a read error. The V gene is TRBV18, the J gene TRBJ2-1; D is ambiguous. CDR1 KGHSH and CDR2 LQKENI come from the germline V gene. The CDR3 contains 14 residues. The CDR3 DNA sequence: TGTGCCAGCTCACCACCGGAACGGTACAATGAGCAGTTTTTC. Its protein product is CASSPPERYNEQFF. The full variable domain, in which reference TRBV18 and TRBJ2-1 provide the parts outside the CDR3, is NAGVMQNPRHLVRRRGQEARLRCSPMKGHSHVYWYRQLPEEGLKFMVYLQKENIIDESGMPKERFSAEFPKEGPSILRIQQVVRGDSAAYFCASSPPERYNEQFFGPGTRLTVL.

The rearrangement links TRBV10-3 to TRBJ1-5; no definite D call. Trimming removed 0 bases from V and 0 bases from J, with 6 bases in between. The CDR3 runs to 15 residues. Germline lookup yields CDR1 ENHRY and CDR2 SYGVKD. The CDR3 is CAISESVFSNQPQHF. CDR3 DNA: TGTGCCATCAGTGAGTCAGTGTTTAGCAATCAGCCCCAGCATTTT.

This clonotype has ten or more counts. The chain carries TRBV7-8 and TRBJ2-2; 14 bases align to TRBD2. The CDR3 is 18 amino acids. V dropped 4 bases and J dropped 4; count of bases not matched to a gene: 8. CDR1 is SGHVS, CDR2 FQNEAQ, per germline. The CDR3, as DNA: TGTGCCAGCAGCTGGGGACTAGCGGGGGACAAGGGCACCGGGGAGCTGTTTTTT. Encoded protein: CASSWGLAGDKGTGELFF.

CDR3 in DNA: TGCGCCAGCAGCCCTGGCGCCGCCGGGGATGAGCAGTTCTTC. Translation gives CASSPGAAGDEQFF. The chain combines TRBV4-1 with TRBJ2-1; a possible D gene is TRBD2 (5 bases). The CDR3 is 14 amino acids. Deletions cut 4 bases from V and 8 bases from J, with 15 bases between. Germline CDR1 and CDR2: MGHRA and YSYEKL.

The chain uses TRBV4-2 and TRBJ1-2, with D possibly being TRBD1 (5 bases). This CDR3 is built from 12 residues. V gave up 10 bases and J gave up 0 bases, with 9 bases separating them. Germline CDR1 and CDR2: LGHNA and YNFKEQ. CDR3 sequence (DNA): TGTGCCACCAAGACAGCTAACTATGGCTACACCTTC. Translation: CATKTANYGYTF.

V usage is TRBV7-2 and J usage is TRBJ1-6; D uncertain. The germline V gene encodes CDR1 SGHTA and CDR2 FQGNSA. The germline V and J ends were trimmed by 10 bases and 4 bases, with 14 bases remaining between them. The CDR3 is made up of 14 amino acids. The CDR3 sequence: CATGSRPYNSPLHF. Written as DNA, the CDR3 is TGTGCCACGGGATCGCGACCATATAATTCACCCCTCCACTTT.

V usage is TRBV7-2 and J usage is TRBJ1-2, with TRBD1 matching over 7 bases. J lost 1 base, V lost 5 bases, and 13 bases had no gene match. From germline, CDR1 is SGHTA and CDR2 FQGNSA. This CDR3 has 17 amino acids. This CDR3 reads CASSAFTDRAFNYGYTF. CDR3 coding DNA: TGTGCCAGCAGCGCCTTTACAGACAGGGCCTTTAACTATGGCTACACCTTC.

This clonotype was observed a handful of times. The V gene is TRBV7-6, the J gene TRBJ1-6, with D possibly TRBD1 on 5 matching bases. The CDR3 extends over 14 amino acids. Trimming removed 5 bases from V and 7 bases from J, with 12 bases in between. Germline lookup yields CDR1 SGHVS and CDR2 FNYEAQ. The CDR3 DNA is TGTGCCAGCAGCCCGGCTGGGGGGAATTCACCCCTCCACTTT. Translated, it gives CASSPAGGNSPLHF.

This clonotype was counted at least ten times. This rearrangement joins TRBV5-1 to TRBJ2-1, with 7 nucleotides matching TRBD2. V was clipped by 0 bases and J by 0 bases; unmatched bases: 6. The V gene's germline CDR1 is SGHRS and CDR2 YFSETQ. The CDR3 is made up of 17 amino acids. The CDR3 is CASSLAASGSSYNEQFF. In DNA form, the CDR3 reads TGCGCCAGCAGCTTGGCGGCTAGCGGTAGCTCCTACAATGAGCAGTTCTTC.

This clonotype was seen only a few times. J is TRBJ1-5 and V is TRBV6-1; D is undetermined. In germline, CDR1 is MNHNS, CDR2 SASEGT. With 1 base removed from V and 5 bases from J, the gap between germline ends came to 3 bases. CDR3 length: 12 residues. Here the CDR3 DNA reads TGTGCCAGCAGTGAAGTGGATCAGCCCCAGCATTTT. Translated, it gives CASSEVDQPQHF.

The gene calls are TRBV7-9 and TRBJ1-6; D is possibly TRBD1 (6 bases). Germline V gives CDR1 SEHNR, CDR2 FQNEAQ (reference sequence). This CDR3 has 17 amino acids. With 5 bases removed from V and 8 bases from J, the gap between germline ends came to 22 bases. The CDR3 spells CASSPLGNRDFDSPLHF. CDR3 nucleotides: TGTGCCAGCAGCCCGCTGGGGAACAGGGACTTTGATTCACCCCTCCACTTT.

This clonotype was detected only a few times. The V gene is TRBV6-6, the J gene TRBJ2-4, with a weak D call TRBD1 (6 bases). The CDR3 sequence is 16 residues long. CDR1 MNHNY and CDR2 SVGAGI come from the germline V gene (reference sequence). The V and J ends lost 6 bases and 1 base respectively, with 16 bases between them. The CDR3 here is CASSNQGSNAKNIQYF. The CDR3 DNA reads TGTGCCAGCAGCAACCAGGGGTCGAATGCCAAAAACATTCAGTACTTC.

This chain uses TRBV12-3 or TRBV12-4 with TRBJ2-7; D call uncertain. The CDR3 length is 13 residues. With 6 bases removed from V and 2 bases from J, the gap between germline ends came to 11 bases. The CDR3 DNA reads TGTGCCAGCAGCTTTCTTTTCCCCTACGAGCAGTACTTC. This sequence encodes CASSFLFPYEQYF.

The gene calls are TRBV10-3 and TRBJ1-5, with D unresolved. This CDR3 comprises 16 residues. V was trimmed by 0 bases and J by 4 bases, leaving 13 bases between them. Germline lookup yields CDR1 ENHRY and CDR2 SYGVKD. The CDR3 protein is CAISESQRVTNQPQHF. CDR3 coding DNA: TGTGCCATCAGTGAGTCCCAGAGGGTGACGAATCAGCCCCAGCATTTT.

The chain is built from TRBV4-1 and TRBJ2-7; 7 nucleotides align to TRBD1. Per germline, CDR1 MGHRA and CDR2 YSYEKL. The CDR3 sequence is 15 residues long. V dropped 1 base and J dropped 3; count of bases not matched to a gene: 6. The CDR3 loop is CASSQGRDSRYEQYF. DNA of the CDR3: TGCGCCAGCAGCCAAGGCCGGGACAGTCGCTACGAGCAGTACTTC.

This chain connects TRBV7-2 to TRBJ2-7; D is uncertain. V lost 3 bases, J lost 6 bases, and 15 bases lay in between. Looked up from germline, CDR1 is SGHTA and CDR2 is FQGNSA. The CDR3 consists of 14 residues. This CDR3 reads CASSFTGENLEQYF. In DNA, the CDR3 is TGTGCCAGCAGCTTTACTGGAGAGAACCTCGAGCAGTACTTC.

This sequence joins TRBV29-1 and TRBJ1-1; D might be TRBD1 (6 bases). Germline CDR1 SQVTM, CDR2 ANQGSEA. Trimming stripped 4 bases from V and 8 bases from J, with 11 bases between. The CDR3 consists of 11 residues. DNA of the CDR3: TGCAGCGTTGTCAGGGGAAAGGAAGCTTTCTTT. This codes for CSVVRGKEAFF.

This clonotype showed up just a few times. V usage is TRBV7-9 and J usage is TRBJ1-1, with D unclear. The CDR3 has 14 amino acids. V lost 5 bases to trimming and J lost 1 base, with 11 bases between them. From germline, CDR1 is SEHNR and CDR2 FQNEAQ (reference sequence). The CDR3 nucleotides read TGTGCCAGCAGCACCTGGGAGTCGAACACTGAAGCTTTCTTT. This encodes CASSTWESNTEAFF.

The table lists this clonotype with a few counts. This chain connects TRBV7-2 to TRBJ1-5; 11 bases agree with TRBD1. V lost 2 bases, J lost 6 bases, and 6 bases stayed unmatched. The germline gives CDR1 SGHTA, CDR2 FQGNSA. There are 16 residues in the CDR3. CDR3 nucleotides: TGTGCCAGCAGCTTAAATGGACAGGGGGCGACTCAGCCCCAGCATTTT. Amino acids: CASSLNGQGATQPQHF.

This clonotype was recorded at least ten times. In DNA form, the CDR3 reads TGTGCCATCACCGAACACCGGGACAGGGGGCCCAACTATGGCTACACCTTC. Translated, it gives CAITEHRDRGPNYGYTF. The V and J genes are TRBV10-3 and TRBJ1-2; 12 bases line up with TRBD1. Germline loops: CDR1 ENHRY, CDR2 SYGVKD. The CDR3 extends over 17 amino acids. V lost 7 bases to trimming and J lost 2 bases; unmatched junction nucleotides: 11.

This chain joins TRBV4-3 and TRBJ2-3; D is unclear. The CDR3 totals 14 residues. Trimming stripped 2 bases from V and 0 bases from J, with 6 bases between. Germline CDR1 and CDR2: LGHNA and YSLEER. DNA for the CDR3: TGCGCCAGCAGCCAAATACTAAGCACAGATACGCAGTATTTT. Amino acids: CASSQILSTDTQYF.

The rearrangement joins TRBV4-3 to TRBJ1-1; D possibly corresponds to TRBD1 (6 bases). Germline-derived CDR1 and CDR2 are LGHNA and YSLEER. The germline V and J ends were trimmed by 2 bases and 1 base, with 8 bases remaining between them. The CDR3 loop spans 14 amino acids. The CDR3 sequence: CASSQTRGNTEAFF. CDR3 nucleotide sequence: TGCGCCAGCAGCCAAACCAGGGGGAACACTGAAGCTTTCTTT.

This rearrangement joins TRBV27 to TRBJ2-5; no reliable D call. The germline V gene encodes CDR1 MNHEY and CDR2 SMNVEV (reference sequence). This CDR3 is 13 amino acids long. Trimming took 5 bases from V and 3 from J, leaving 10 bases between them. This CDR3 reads CASSPRGEETQYF. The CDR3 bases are TGTGCCAGCAGTCCCCGTGGGGAAGAGACCCAGTACTTC.

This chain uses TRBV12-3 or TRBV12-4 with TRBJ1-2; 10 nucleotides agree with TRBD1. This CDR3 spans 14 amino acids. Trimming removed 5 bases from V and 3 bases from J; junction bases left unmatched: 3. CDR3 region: CASSTGQGHYGYTF. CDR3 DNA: TGTGCCAGCAGTACGGGACAGGGGCACTATGGCTACACCTTC.

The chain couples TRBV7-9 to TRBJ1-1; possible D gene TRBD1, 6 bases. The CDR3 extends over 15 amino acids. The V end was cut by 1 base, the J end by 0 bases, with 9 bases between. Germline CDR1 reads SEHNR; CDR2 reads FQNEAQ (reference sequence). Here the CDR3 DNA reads TGTGCCAGCAGCTTAGAGGACAGAATGAACACTGAAGCTTTCTTT. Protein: CASSLEDRMNTEAFF.